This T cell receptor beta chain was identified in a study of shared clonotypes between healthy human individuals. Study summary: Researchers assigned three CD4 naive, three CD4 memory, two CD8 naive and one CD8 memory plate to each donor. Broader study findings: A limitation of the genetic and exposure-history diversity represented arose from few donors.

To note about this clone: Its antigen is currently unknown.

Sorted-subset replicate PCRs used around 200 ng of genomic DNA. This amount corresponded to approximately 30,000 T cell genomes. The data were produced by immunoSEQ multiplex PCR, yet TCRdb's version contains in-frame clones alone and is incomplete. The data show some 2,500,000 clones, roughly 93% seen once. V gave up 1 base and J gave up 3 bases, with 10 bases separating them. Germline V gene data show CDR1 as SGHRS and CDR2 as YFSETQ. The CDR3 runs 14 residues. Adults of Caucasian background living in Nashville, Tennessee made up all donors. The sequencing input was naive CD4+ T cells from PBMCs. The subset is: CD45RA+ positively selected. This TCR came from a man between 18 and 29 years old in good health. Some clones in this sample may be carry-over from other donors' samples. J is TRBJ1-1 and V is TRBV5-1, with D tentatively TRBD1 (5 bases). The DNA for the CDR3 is TGCGCCAGCAGCTTGCACAGGCGGGACACTGAAGCTTTCTTT. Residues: CASSLHRRDTEAFF.